This T cell receptor (beta chain) originates from a study of blood T cell repertoires in COVID-19. Whole-study context: COVID-19 samples collected from the United States, Italy and Spain covered acute and convalescent phases.

This table comes from immunoSEQ multiplex PCR, and its TCRdb copy is limited to in-frame clones, with some not included. The sample contains roughly 70,000 clones, around 89% of which appear only once. The CDR3 has 19 amino acids. The germline V gene encodes CDR1 SEHNR and CDR2 FQNEAQ (reference sequence). The trim removed 6 bases at V and 0 bases at J, leaving 13 bases unmatched. The V call is TRBV7-9, the J call TRBJ2-1, with 11 positions matching TRBD2. Sequencing used peripheral blood. The TCR comes from a woman between 65 and 79 years old with acute or convalescent COVID-19. In DNA form, the CDR3 reads TGTGCCAGCAGGCCAATAGCGGGAGGGGACCCGATCTCCTACAATGAGCAGTTCTTC. Its protein product is CASRPIAGGDPISYNEQFF.